This T cell receptor (beta chain) was profiled in a study of blood T cell repertoires in COVID-19. As for the study in general: COVID-19 samples from acute and convalescent phases originated in the United States, Italy and Spain.

This clone appeared a few times. Some clones are missing from TCRdb's copy, which holds only in-frame ones; the method was immunoSEQ multiplex PCR. Of about 85,000 clones detected, roughly 87% appear once; the ten largest clones hold almost 5.5%. There are 13 residues in the CDR3. With 3 bases removed from V and 6 bases from J, the gap between germline ends came to 11 bases. Germline V gives CDR1 DFQATT, CDR2 SNEGSKA (reference sequence). Sequencing was performed on peripheral blood. The TCR was taken from a man aged 55 to 70 with acute or convalescent COVID-19. V gene TRBV20-1 combines with J gene TRBJ2-2; D remains ambiguous. Written as DNA, the CDR3 is TGCAGTGCTAGTAGTCTAGAATCCGGGGAGCTGTTTTTT. This codes for CSASSLESGELFF.